The source of this T cell receptor (beta chain) is a study of blood T cells in healthy people across ages. Across the study: Template switching recovered approximately one barcoded beta molecule for every two T cells. Broader study findings: Versus aged donors, long-lived donors had higher diversity and more naive CD4+ cells.

This clonotype was counted a few times. Its antigen is undetermined. Trimming removed 8 bases from V and 0 bases from J, with 15 bases in between. Germline-derived CDR1 and CDR2 are SGDLS and YYNGEE. The CDR3 has 15 amino acids. Primers used in a second PCR of roughly 6 to 12 cycles were a sample-barcoded 5' primer and a J-beta primer mix. Each cDNA molecule was tagged by a template-switch adaptor with 12 random nucleotides. Each sample provided no less than 2.5 million CDR3-containing paired-end reads. TCRdb processed the 5' RACE reads anew with MiXCR; each CDR3 protein has one entry. The data hold 1.2 million to 1.5 million distinct CDR3 sequences, with 40% to 50% observed a single time.

Material: blood. The V and J genes are TRBV9 and TRBJ2-1; perhaps TRBD2 as D (7 bases). The sequence was obtained from a woman aged 18-29 years in good health. CDR3 in amino acids: CASGAGANSYNEQFF. Here the CDR3 DNA reads TGTGCCAGTGGGGCGGGGGCGAACTCCTACAATGAGCAGTTCTTC.